The 21 T cell receptor beta chains in this list originate from one sample, sequenced in a study of blood T cell repertoires in COVID-19. TCRdb's copy holds only in-frame clones and misses some; the assay was immunoSEQ multiplex PCR. The table records approximately 90,000 clones, 70% to 90% of them present only once. Sequencing was done on a sample of peripheral blood. These TCRs come from a man in his sixties with acute or convalescent COVID-19.

The chain is built from TRBV5-4 and TRBJ1-1; the D gene is possibly TRBD1 (6 bases). This CDR3 is built from 16 residues. The V and J ends lost 2 bases and 4 bases respectively, with 18 bases between them. Germline assignment: CDR1 SGHNT and CDR2 YYREEE (reference sequence). CDR3 protein: CASSLGTHHRGTEAFF. CDR3 sequence (DNA): TGTGCCAGCAGCTTAGGGACACATCATCGGGGCACTGAAGCTTTCTTT.

The V call is TRBV19, the J call TRBJ1-2; D is unresolved. The CDR3 covers 13 residues. Trimming stripped 1 base from V and 8 bases from J, with 11 bases between. Germline CDR1 LNHDA, CDR2 SQIVND (reference sequence). This CDR3 is CASSIGGISGYTF. The CDR3 DNA follows: TGTGCCAGTAGTATAGGAGGGATCAGCGGCTACACCTTC.

This sequence joins TRBV5-1 and TRBJ2-5; TRBD2 agrees at 12 bases. Germline values: CDR1 SGHRS, CDR2 YFSETQ. The CDR3 covers 14 residues. Losses at the gene ends were 4 bases for V and 5 bases for J; bases not matched to a gene: 3. Here the CDR3 DNA reads TGCGCCAGCAGCCTAGCGGGGGGGCGCGAGACCCAGTACTTC. It translates to CASSLAGGRETQYF. The entire variable domain, with the rest obtained from reference TRBV5-1 and TRBJ2-5, is as follows: KAGVTQTPRYLIKTRGQQVTLSCSPISGHRSVSWYQQTPGQGLQFLFEYFSETQRNKGNFPGRFSGRQFSNSRSEMNVSTLELGDSALYLCASSLAGGRETQYFGPGTRLLVL.

The gene calls are TRBV5-5 and TRBJ2-7, with TRBD2 matching 8 bases. Germline V gives CDR1 SGHKS, CDR2 YYEKEE (reference sequence). This CDR3 has 15 residues. V was pared by 3 bases and J by 2 bases, with 7 bases of the junction left unmatched. The chain's CDR3 is CASSSSGGLTYEQYF. The CDR3 nucleotides are TGTGCCAGCAGCTCGAGCGGGGGCTTGACCTACGAGCAGTACTTC.

The chain combines TRBV15 with TRBJ1-6; 10 bases line up with TRBD1. Germline loops: CDR1 LNHNV, CDR2 YYDKDF (reference sequence). The CDR3 extends over 15 amino acids. The trim removed 5 bases at V and 7 bases at J, leaving 5 bases unmatched. The CDR3 spells CATSGWDRGNSPLHF. The CDR3 nucleotides read TGTGCCACCAGCGGGTGGGACAGGGGCAATTCACCCCTCCACTTT.

V is TRBV4-2 and J is TRBJ2-7, with D perhaps TRBD1 (6 bases). Trimming removed 3 bases at V and 1 base at J, with 19 bases between. Germline V gene data show CDR1 as LGHNA and CDR2 as YNFKEQ. The CDR3 has 17 amino acids. The CDR3 bases are TGTGCCAGCAGCCAGGACCCACAGGGTGATGTTTCCTACGAGCAGTACTTC. Translated, it gives CASSQDPQGDVSYEQYF.

Concerning this clone: The same CDR3 can be traced to other DNA sequences in this sample. The CDR3 region is CASSLDGTANTEAFF. CDR3 sequence (DNA): TGCGCCAGCAGCTTGGACGGGACAGCCAACACTGAAGCTTTCTTT. The chain combines TRBV5-1 with TRBJ1-1, with 7 nucleotides matching TRBD1. CDR1 is SGHRS and CDR2 is YFSETQ in the germline V gene. CDR3 length: 15 residues. J gave up 2 bases and V 0 bases, and 4 bases lay outside the gene matches.

This chain joins TRBV28 and TRBJ2-5, with 9 bases lining up with TRBD1. CDR3 length: 17 amino acids. Germline V gene data show CDR1 as MDHEN and CDR2 as SYDVKM. The junction had 12 bases not matched to a gene; V was cut back by 5 bases and J by 2 bases. CDR3 coding DNA: TGTGCCAGCAGTGGAATGATGGGGGGACAGGGTCAAGAGACCCAGTACTTC. This gives the protein CASSGMMGGQGQETQYF.

This chain joins TRBV2 and TRBJ1-2; 7 bases agree with TRBD1. The CDR3 loop spans 11 amino acids. Trimming at V came to 7 bases and at J to 8 bases, leaving 4 bases not matched to a gene. CDR1 and CDR2 (germline): SNHLY, FYNNEI. This CDR3 reads CASMAGGGYTF. The CDR3 DNA follows: TGTGCCAGCATGGCAGGGGGAGGCTACACCTTC.

The chain couples TRBV5-3 to TRBJ1-1; D call uncertain. TRBV5-3 is labeled an ORF, and its function is uncertain. The CDR3 spans 14 residues. The V end lost 3 bases, the J end lost 7 bases, and 16 bases lay between the germline ends. CDR3 protein: CARSSRGRADEAFF. The DNA of the CDR3 is TGTGCCAGAAGCTCTAGAGGGCGAGCCGATGAAGCTTTCTTT.

This chain joins TRBV15 and TRBJ2-1; 9 bases line up with TRBD2. V shed 8 bases, J shed 0 bases, and the junction held 11 bases outside the gene matches. Germline loops: CDR1 LNHNV, CDR2 YYDKDF (reference sequence). CDR3 length equals 17 residues. This CDR3 is CATRKLDSGSSYNEQFF. The CDR3 region has the DNA TGTGCCACCCGGAAACTCGATAGCGGGAGCTCCTACAATGAGCAGTTCTTC.

The J gene is TRBJ2-2, the V gene TRBV12-3 or TRBV12-4; tentatively, D is TRBD2 (5 bases). The CDR3 is 13 amino acids. Deletions cut 5 bases from V and 6 bases from J, with 10 bases between. CDR3 amino acids: CASSPRGSGELFF. As DNA, the CDR3 is TGTGCCAGCAGTCCCCGAGGGTCCGGGGAGCTGTTTTTT.

The V gene is TRBV7-9, the J gene TRBJ2-3, with 11 positions matching TRBD2. Germline CDR1 SEHNR, CDR2 FQNEAQ (reference sequence). There are 15 residues in the CDR3. J was trimmed by 7 bases and V by 5 bases; bases with no gene match: 8. The CDR3 DNA is TGTGCCAGCAGCCAACCCGGGACTAGCGGAAATACGCAGTATTTT. Its translation: CASSQPGTSGNTQYF. The full variable domain, in which reference TRBV7-9 and TRBJ2-3 provide the parts outside the CDR3, is DTGVSQNPRHKITKRGQNVTFRCDPISEHNRLYWYRQTLGQGPEFLTYFQNEAQLEKSRLLSDRFSAERPKGSFSTLEIQRTEQGDSAMYLCASSQPGTSGNTQYFGPGTRLTVL.

This CDR3 is CATSDSGTGVPGYTF. The CDR3 DNA reads TGTGCCACCAGTGATTCGGGGACAGGGGTGCCTGGCTACACCTTC. This rearrangement joins TRBV24-1 to TRBJ1-2, with TRBD1 matching 10 bases. CDR3 length: 15 residues. V dropped 2 bases and J dropped 7; count of bases not matched to a gene: 6. Germline V gene data show CDR1 as KGHDR and CDR2 as SFDVKD.

The rearrangement joins TRBV9 to TRBJ2-7; D possibly corresponds to TRBD2 (5 bases). The CDR3 covers 12 residues. V was pared by 1 base and J by 6 bases, with 8 bases between. From germline, CDR1 is SGDLS and CDR2 YYNGEE. The CDR3 DNA follows: TGTGCCAGCAGCGTACGTGAGGGCGAGCAGTACTTC. Translation: CASSVREGEQYF.

The chain's CDR3 is CASSRETGGFDQPQHF. The CDR3 DNA is TGTGCCAGCTCACGGGAGACAGGGGGCTTTGATCAGCCCCAGCATTTT. The J gene is TRBJ1-5, the V gene TRBV18; 10 bases line up with TRBD1. Germline values: CDR1 KGHSH, CDR2 LQKENI. V lost 4 bases, J lost 5 bases, and 8 bases stayed unmatched. CDR3 length: 16 residues.

The chain uses TRBV5-5 and TRBJ1-2; no clear D gene. Germline values: CDR1 SGHKS, CDR2 YYEKEE (reference sequence). V dropped 0 bases and J dropped 8 bases, with 14 bases sitting between them. The CDR3 sequence is 14 residues long. The CDR3 DNA is TGTGCCAGCAGCTTGGCCGGATCGGAGAGCGGCTACACCTTC. It codes for CASSLAGSESGYTF. Looking up the rest from reference TRBV5-5 and TRBJ1-2 gives the full variable domain: DAGVTQSPTHLIKTRGQQVTLRCSPISGHKSVSWYQQVLGQGPQFIFQYYEKEERGRGNFPDRFSARQFPNYSSELNVNALLLGDSALYLCASSLAGSESGYTFGSGTRLTVV.

V and J are TRBV6-1 and TRBJ2-1, with 8 bases fitting TRBD2. J was trimmed by 5 bases and V by 2 bases; bases with no gene match: 5. From germline, CDR1 is MNHNS and CDR2 SASEGT. The CDR3 has 15 amino acids. CDR3 sequence (DNA): TGTGCCAGCAGTGAAACCCCGGGAGGGGACAATGAGCAGTTCTTC. It codes for CASSETPGGDNEQFF.

This clone was seen only a few times. V usage is TRBV2 and J usage is TRBJ1-1, with D perhaps TRBD1 (6 bases). CDR1 SNHLY and CDR2 FYNNEI come from the germline V gene. This CDR3 is built from 13 residues. V lost 11 bases and J lost 3, with 16 bases in between. CDR3 region: CASYRERDTEAFF. DNA for the CDR3: TGTGCCTCCTACAGGGAACGGGACACTGAAGCTTTCTTT.

This chain joins TRBV19 and TRBJ1-2; TRBD1 might be the D (5 bases). This CDR3 region has 13 residues. V lost 5 bases to trimming and J lost 4 bases, with 11 bases between them. Germline CDR1 LNHDA, CDR2 SQIVND (reference sequence). DNA for the CDR3: TGTGCCAGTAGTCGGCAGGGTCCCTATGGCTACACCTTC. Translation: CASSRQGPYGYTF.

This chain uses TRBV5-6 with TRBJ1-5; D is undetermined. The CDR3 is made up of 16 amino acids. V dropped 3 bases and J dropped 3 bases, with 16 bases sitting between them. The germline V gene encodes CDR1 SGHDT and CDR2 YYEEEE. DNA of the CDR3: TGTGCCAGCAGCTACATGCAGGTACCTTCCAATCAGCCCCAGCATTTT. This codes for CASSYMQVPSNQPQHF. Using reference TRBV5-6 and TRBJ1-5 for the parts outside the CDR3, the full variable domain is DAGVTQSPTHLIKTRGQQVTLRCSPKSGHDTVSWYQQALGQGPQFIFQYYEEEERQRGNFPDRFSGHQFPNYSSELNVNALLLGDSALYLCASSYMQVPSNQPQHFGDGTRLSIL.